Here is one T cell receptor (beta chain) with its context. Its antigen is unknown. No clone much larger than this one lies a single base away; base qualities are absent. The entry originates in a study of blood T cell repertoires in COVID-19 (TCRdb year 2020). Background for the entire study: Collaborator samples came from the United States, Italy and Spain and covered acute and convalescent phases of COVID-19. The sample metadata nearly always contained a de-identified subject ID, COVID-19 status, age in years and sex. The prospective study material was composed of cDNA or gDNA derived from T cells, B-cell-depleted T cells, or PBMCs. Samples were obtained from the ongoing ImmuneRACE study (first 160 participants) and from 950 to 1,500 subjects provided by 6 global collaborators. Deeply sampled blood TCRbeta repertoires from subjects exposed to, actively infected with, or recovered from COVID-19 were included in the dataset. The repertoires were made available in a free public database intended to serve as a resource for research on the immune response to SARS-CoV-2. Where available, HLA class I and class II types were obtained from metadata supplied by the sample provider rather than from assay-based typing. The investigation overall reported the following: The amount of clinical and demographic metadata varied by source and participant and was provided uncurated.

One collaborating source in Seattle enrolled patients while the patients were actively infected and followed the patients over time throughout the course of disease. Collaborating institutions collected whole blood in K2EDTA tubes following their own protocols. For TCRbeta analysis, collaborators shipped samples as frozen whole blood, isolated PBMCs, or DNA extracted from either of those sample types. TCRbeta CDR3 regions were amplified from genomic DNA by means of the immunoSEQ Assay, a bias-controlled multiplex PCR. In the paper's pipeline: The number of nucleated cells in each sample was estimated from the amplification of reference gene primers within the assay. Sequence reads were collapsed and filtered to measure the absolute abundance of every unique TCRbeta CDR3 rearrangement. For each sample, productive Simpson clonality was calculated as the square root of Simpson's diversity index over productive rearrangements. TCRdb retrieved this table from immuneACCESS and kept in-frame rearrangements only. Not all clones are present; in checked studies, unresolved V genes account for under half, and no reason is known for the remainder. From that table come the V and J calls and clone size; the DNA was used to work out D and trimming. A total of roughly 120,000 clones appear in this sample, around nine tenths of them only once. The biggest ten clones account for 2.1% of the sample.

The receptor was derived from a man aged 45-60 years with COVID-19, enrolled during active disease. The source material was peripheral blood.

The nucleotide sequence reads TGTGCCAGCAGTCCACGACAGTTACTGGAGACCCAGTACTTC. It translates to CASSPRQLLETQYF. The chain joins TRBV6-5 to TRBJ2-5, with TRBD1 tentatively as D gene (5 bases match). In the germline V gene, CDR1 corresponds to MNHEY and CDR2 to SVGAGI. Inclusive of the bounding cysteine and phenylalanine, the CDR3 is 14 residues long. The only DNA kept is the CDR3, 42 bases in frame from the first base. V sheds 5 bases and J sheds 5 bases, leaving 15 bases between their ends.